The 29 T cell receptor beta chains below were found in one sample sequenced in a study of OX40 agonist ivuxolimab in advanced cancers. The method was immunoSEQ multiplex PCR; TCRdb's version includes in-frame clones alone and lacks a portion of them. The profile covers about 68,000 clones, with about 89% appearing a single time and about 0.31% taken by the ten largest. The source was CD4+ or CD8+ T cells sorted from blood, collected in a trial of the OX40 agonist ivuxolimab. Receptors originate from an adult with an advanced solid tumor such as melanoma, head and neck, liver or kidney cancer.

The rearrangement joins TRBV4-1 to TRBJ1-2, with D possibly TRBD1 on 5 matching bases. Per the germline V gene, CDR1 is MGHRA and CDR2 is YSYEKL. The ends were cut back, 1 base at V and 8 bases at J, with 20 bases in the middle. CDR3 length: 16 residues. DNA for the CDR3: TGCGCCAGCAGCCAAGGAATCCGGACGGCGAGGGGAGGCTACACCTTC. Encoded protein: CASSQGIRTARGGYTF.

This chain links TRBV4-2 with TRBJ2-5; unclear D gene. From germline, CDR1 is LGHNA and CDR2 YNFKEQ. Trimming removed 2 bases at V and 5 bases at J, with 12 bases between. The CDR3 consists of 14 residues. DNA for the CDR3: TGTGCCAGCAGCCAATTAAAGGGCCGGGAGACCCAGTACTTC. This encodes CASSQLKGRETQYF.

This clone turned up a few times. The rearrangement links TRBV4-1 to TRBJ2-7; 7 bases agree with TRBD2. V lost 1 base, J lost 2 bases, and 5 bases stayed unmatched. Per the germline V gene, CDR1 is MGHRA and CDR2 is YSYEKL. This CDR3 spans 15 amino acids. CDR3 coding DNA: TGCGCCAGCAGCCAAGGACTAGCCCCCCCCTACGAGCAGTACTTC. Its translation is CASSQGLAPPYEQYF.

The chain recombines TRBV5-1 with TRBJ2-1, with D possibly matching TRBD2 (5 bases). CDR3 length: 16 residues. Looked up from germline, CDR1 is SGHRS and CDR2 is YFSETQ. Trimming stripped 4 bases from V and 1 base from J, with 15 bases between. CDR3 protein: CASSLGSSSSYNEQFF. CDR3 sequence (DNA): TGCGCCAGCAGCCTTGGGTCTAGCAGTTCCTACAATGAGCAGTTCTTC.

The CDR3 DNA follows: TGTGCCAGCTCAGGAAAGGCAGGGATAAACTACGAGCAGTACTTC. Its protein is CASSGKAGINYEQYF. The chain uses TRBV18 and TRBJ2-7, with D perhaps TRBD1 (5 bases). The CDR3 covers 15 residues. Trimming stripped 5 bases from V and 3 bases from J, with 17 bases between. Germline V gene sequence: CDR1 KGHSH, CDR2 LQKENI.

This chain links TRBV5-6 with TRBJ2-1, with 11 nucleotides matching TRBD2. The CDR3 is 18 residues long. V gave up 0 bases and J gave up 6 bases; unmatched junction bases: 11. From germline, CDR1 is SGHDT and CDR2 YYEEEE. The DNA for the CDR3 is TGTGCCAGCAGCTTGGTTACTAGCGGGAGCTCTGTCCGCAATGAGCAGTTCTTC. Amino acid sequence: CASSLVTSGSSVRNEQFF.

This clone appeared a few times. The chain employs TRBV4-1 and TRBJ2-7; D is perhaps TRBD1 (5 bases). Trimming removed 1 base at V and 7 bases at J, with 11 bases between. This CDR3 is built from 13 residues. Germline V lookup: CDR1 MGHRA, CDR2 YSYEKL. The CDR3 region has the DNA TGCGCCAGCAGCCAAGCAGGGCTCCGGGAGCAGTACTTC. Translation: CASSQAGLREQYF.

The V call is TRBV11-3, the J call TRBJ2-1; the D gene is possibly TRBD2 (5 bases). V lost 0 bases, J lost 0 bases, and 6 bases lay in between. The CDR3 runs 15 residues. Per the germline V gene, CDR1 is SGHNT and CDR2 is YENEEA. As DNA, the CDR3 is TGTGCCAGCAGCTTAGACGGGGACTCCTACAATGAGCAGTTCTTC. This sequence encodes CASSLDGDSYNEQFF.

The chain has TRBV6-6 and TRBJ2-1, with no clear D. V lost 6 bases and J lost 0, with 3 bases in between. Germline CDR1 reads MNHNY; CDR2 reads SVGAGI (reference sequence). The CDR3 runs to 12 residues. The CDR3 DNA follows: TGTGCCAGCAGGGACTCCTACAATGAGCAGTTCTTC. This codes for CASRDSYNEQFF.

The chain links TRBV6-5 to TRBJ2-7; D uncertain. Per germline, CDR1 MNHEY and CDR2 SVGAGI. CDR3 length: 13 residues. V lost 5 bases and J lost 0, with 8 bases in between. The CDR3, as DNA: TGTGCCAGCAGTAGAAGGTTCTCCTACGAGCAGTACTTC. This translates into CASSRRFSYEQYF.

The rearrangement links TRBV6-1 to TRBJ2-1; the match to TRBD2 covers 7 bases. The CDR3 runs to 14 residues. Germline lookup yields CDR1 MNHNS and CDR2 SASEGT. V was pared by 3 bases and J by 7 bases, with 6 bases of the junction left unmatched. CDR3 amino acids: CASSDYGRHNEQFF. For the CDR3, the DNA is TGTGCCAGCAGTGATTACGGGAGGCATAATGAGCAGTTCTTC.

V is TRBV25-1 and J is TRBJ2-7; 10 bases match TRBD1. J gave up 5 bases and V 1 base, and 8 bases lay outside the gene matches. The CDR3 totals 16 residues. Germline CDR1 reads MGHDK; CDR2 reads SYGVNS. The CDR3 is CASSEFWTGGINEQYF. As DNA, the CDR3 is TGTGCCAGCAGTGAATTCTGGACAGGGGGTATCAACGAGCAGTACTTC.

The chain recombines TRBV7-8 with TRBJ1-4, with 7 bases aligning to TRBD1. CDR1 SGHVS and CDR2 FQNEAQ come from the germline V gene. The CDR3 spans 15 residues. The ends lost 2 bases at V and 4 bases at J; junction bases unmatched: 4. CDR3 region: CASSLNDRVNEKLFF. The DNA of the CDR3 is TGTGCCAGCAGCTTAAATGACAGGGTTAATGAAAAACTGTTTTTT.

J is TRBJ2-1 and V is TRBV6-1; either TRBD1 or TRBD2 may fit D (5 bases each). CDR1 and CDR2 from the germline V gene are MNHNS and SASEGT. This CDR3 has 17 amino acids. The V end lost 1 base, the J end lost 6 bases, and 19 bases lay between the germline ends. CDR3 amino acids: CASSEVRGLRAVNEQFF. CDR3 nucleotide sequence: TGTGCCAGCAGTGAAGTACGAGGACTCAGGGCGGTCAATGAGCAGTTCTTC.

The chain has TRBV11-2 and TRBJ2-7; 8 nucleotides agree with TRBD1. The trim removed 2 bases at V and 4 bases at J, leaving 13 bases unmatched. CDR1 is SGHAT, CDR2 FQNNGV, per germline. The length of the CDR3 is 17 residues. As DNA, the CDR3 is TGTGCCAGCAGCTTATCGGTTCGGGCACAGGGGGGATACGAGCAGTACTTC. Translated, it gives CASSLSVRAQGGYEQYF.

This rearrangement joins TRBV7-9 to TRBJ2-7; TRBD1 agrees at 10 bases. V trimming: 4 bases; J trimming: 3 bases; junction bases outside the gene matches: 9. Germline loops: CDR1 SEHNR, CDR2 FQNEAQ (reference sequence). The CDR3 extends over 16 amino acids. The CDR3 DNA reads as TGTGCCAGCAGCTGGAAGGACAGGGGGGTCAACTACGAGCAGTACTTC. Translation: CASSWKDRGVNYEQYF.

The chain links TRBV19 to TRBJ2-3; 9 bases are shared with TRBD2. V lost 5 bases, J lost 14 bases, and 5 bases stayed unmatched. Looked up from germline, CDR1 is LNHDA and CDR2 is SQIVND (reference sequence). The CDR3 is 11 amino acids. The CDR3, as DNA: TGTGCCAGTAGTGTCGGACTAGCGTGGTATTTT. Its protein product is CASSVGLAWYF.

The chain has TRBV6-1 and TRBJ2-1, with D maybe TRBD1 (5 bases). This CDR3 region has 15 residues. V gave up 4 bases and J gave up 4 bases, with 14 bases separating them. Looked up from germline, CDR1 is MNHNS and CDR2 is SASEGT. This CDR3 is CASSGSGWAYNEQFF. CDR3 coding DNA: TGTGCCAGCAGTGGTTCAGGGTGGGCTTACAATGAGCAGTTCTTC.

In its sample, this clone was seen once. This chain links TRBV19 with TRBJ2-7; possible D gene TRBD2, 5 bases. The V gene lost 4 bases and the J gene lost 0 bases, with 16 bases spanning the gap. Germline CDR1 is LNHDA and CDR2 is SQIVND (reference sequence). The CDR3 sequence is 16 residues long. The CDR3 region is CASSNKRERGSYEQYF. DNA for the CDR3: TGTGCCAGTAGTAATAAGCGCGAACGGGGCTCCTACGAGCAGTACTTC.

The V and J genes are TRBV5-1 and TRBJ1-2, with D possibly matching TRBD1 (5 bases). Trimming pared 3 bases from V and 4 bases from J, leaving 16 bases between. The germline V gene has CDR1 SGHRS and CDR2 YFSETQ. The CDR3 runs to 15 residues. As DNA, the CDR3 is TGCGCCAGCAGCTCTGAGGGACGGAAAAGCTATGGCTACACCTTC. Translating gives CASSSEGRKSYGYTF.

The V gene is TRBV19, the J gene TRBJ1-5; D remains ambiguous. Trimming cost V 0 bases and J 7 bases, with 10 bases left between them. Germline V CDR1 and CDR2: LNHDA, SQIVND (reference sequence). The CDR3 loop spans 14 amino acids. The CDR3 sequence is CASSIEGLRQPQHF. The CDR3 region has the DNA TGTGCCAGTAGTATAGAAGGGCTTCGGCAGCCCCAGCATTTT.

This sequence joins TRBV15 and TRBJ2-7; tentatively, D is TRBD1 (6 bases). Germline lookup yields CDR1 LNHNV and CDR2 YYDKDF (reference sequence). Trimming pared 0 bases from V and 1 base from J, leaving 13 bases between. This CDR3 region has 16 residues. CDR3 DNA sequence: TGTGCCACCAGCAGAGAGGGGGCAGCCACTTCCTACGAGCAGTACTTC. It translates to CATSREGAATSYEQYF.

The table lists this clone with a few counts. The chain couples TRBV19 to TRBJ2-1; TRBD2 aligns across 16 bases. Germline V lookup: CDR1 LNHDA, CDR2 SQIVND (reference sequence). The CDR3 sequence is 18 residues long. V gave up 3 bases and J gave up 1 base; unmatched junction bases: 3. CDR3 in amino acids: CASSMGLAGGRSYNEQFF. CDR3 nucleotides: TGTGCCAGTAGTATGGGACTAGCGGGAGGGCGGTCCTACAATGAGCAGTTCTTC.

A single count supports this clone. The rearrangement joins TRBV5-1 to TRBJ2-7; no definite D call. Looked up from germline, CDR1 is SGHRS and CDR2 is YFSETQ. Trimming cost V 0 bases and J 3 bases, with 7 bases left between them. This CDR3 contains 13 residues. CDR3: CASSLASSYEQYF. CDR3 sequence (DNA): TGCGCCAGCAGCTTGGCCTCGAGCTACGAGCAGTACTTC. The whole variable domain, filled in from reference TRBV5-1 and TRBJ2-7, reads KAGVTQTPRYLIKTRGQQVTLSCSPISGHRSVSWYQQTPGQGLQFLFEYFSETQRNKGNFPGRFSGRQFSNSRSEMNVSTLELGDSALYLCASSLASSYEQYFGPGTRLTVT.

This clone appeared a single time. V is TRBV7-9 and J is TRBJ2-1; 10 bases are a match to TRBD2. The germline V gene encodes CDR1 SEHNR and CDR2 FQNEAQ (reference sequence). Unmatched junction bases numbered 5, after V lost 3 bases and J lost 0 bases. This CDR3 contains 17 residues. The CDR3 nucleotides read TGTGCCAGCAGCTTTAGGACTAGCGGAAACTCCTACAATGAGCAGTTCTTC. It yields the protein CASSFRTSGNSYNEQFF.

The chain joins TRBV5-1 to TRBJ1-6; D is perhaps TRBD1 (6 bases). The CDR3 has 15 residues. Germline assignment: CDR1 SGHRS and CDR2 YFSETQ. V was trimmed by 4 bases and J by 7 bases, leaving 15 bases between them. CDR3 sequence: CASSPGGAWNSPLHF. DNA for the CDR3: TGCGCCAGCAGCCCGGGGGGGGCATGGAATTCACCCCTCCACTTT.

The genes are TRBV5-1 and TRBJ2-2; 10 bases map to TRBD2. This CDR3 is 16 amino acids long. Germline V gives CDR1 SGHRS, CDR2 YFSETQ. The V segment lost 2 bases and the J segment 1 base; nucleotides outside the gene matches: 2. CDR3 region: CASSLVAGGNTGELFF. CDR3 coding DNA: TGCGCCAGCAGCTTAGTAGCGGGAGGGAACACCGGGGAGCTGTTTTTT.

The V and J genes are TRBV20-1 and TRBJ2-2; no reliable D call. CDR3 length: 11 residues. The V and J ends lost 6 bases and 4 bases respectively, with 6 bases between them. CDR1 is DFQATT and CDR2 is SNEGSKA in the germline V gene (reference sequence). DNA for the CDR3: TGCAGTGCGTTAATCACCGGGGAGCTGTTTTTT. Its translation is CSALITGELFF.

The chain combines TRBV2 with TRBJ1-2, with D unresolved. V dropped 2 bases and J dropped 0 bases, with 7 bases sitting between them. The CDR3 consists of 14 residues. Germline lookup yields CDR1 SNHLY and CDR2 FYNNEI. DNA of the CDR3: TGTGCCAGCAGTGAAACACCATCTAACTATGGCTACACCTTC. It codes for CASSETPSNYGYTF. The full variable domain, rest sourced from reference TRBV2 and TRBJ1-2, is EPEVTQTPSHQVTQMGQEVILRCVPISNHLYFYWYRQILGQKVEFLVSFYNNEISEKSEIFDDQFSVERPDGSNFTLKIRSTKLEDSAMYFCASSETPSNYGYTFGSGTRLTVV.